Listed below are T cell receptor beta chains from one sample, sequenced in a study of blood T cell repertoires in COVID-19. The method was immunoSEQ multiplex PCR; TCRdb's version includes in-frame clones alone and lacks a portion of them. The sample contains around 97,000 clones, more than 70% of which appear only once. Material for sequencing was peripheral blood. These receptors came from a woman aged 55 to 70 with acute or convalescent COVID-19. CDR3s include the opening cysteine and the closing phenylalanine or tryptophan. Each record gives: V gene, D gene, J gene, CDR3 DNA, CDR3 protein. The D gene is left open where the match is weak.

TRBV24-1,-,TRBJ2-5,TGTGCCACCAGTGATTTGGATAACTTCCAAGAGACCCAGTACTTC,CATSDLDNFQETQYF
TRBV5-6,TRBD1,TRBJ1-2,TGTGCCAGCAGAGACAGGGTCCGATTCTATGGCTACACCTTC,CASRDRVRFYGYTF
TRBV5-1,-,TRBJ1-3,TGCGCCAGCAGCTTGGCTCCGGGTACCGGGTTAAACACCATATATTTT,CASSLAPGTGLNTIYF
TRBV10-2,-,TRBJ1-2,TGCGCCAGCAGCAGTGGGCAGAACTATGGCTACACCTTC,CASSSGQNYGYTF
TRBV28,-,TRBJ2-1,TGTGCCAGCAGTTCGAGCTCCTACAATGAGCAGTTCTTC,CASSSSSYNEQFF
TRBV19,-,TRBJ2-2,TGTGCCAGTAGTATAGAGCCAGTAAACACCGGGGAGCTGTTTTTT,CASSIEPVNTGELFF
TRBV4-2,-,TRBJ2-1,TGTGCCAGCAGCCAAGATGGGGCGGACCCCACCTACAATGAGCAGTTCTTC,CASSQDGADPTYNEQFF
TRBV2,TRBD2,TRBJ2-3,TGTGCCAGCCTAGGACTAGCACCAGATACGCAGTATTTT,CASLGLAPDTQYF
TRBV3-1/TRBV3-2,-,TRBJ2-1,TGTGCCAGCAGCCTAAACAAGTGGAATGAGCAGTTCTTC,CASSLNKWNEQFF
TRBV7-2,TRBD2,TRBJ2-5,TGTGCCAGCAGCTTAGGACTAGCGGGAGGGAACCAAGAGACCCAGTACTTC,CASSLGLAGGNQETQYF
TRBV2,-,TRBJ1-1,TGTGCCAGCACCTCGACGAGGTTCGGTGAAGCTTTCTTT,CASTSTRFGEAFF
TRBV18,TRBD1,TRBJ1-1,TGTGCCAGCTCACCAACAGGGGCGGGGGGGAACACTGAAGCTTTCTTT,CASSPTGAGGNTEAFF
TRBV19,-,TRBJ2-1,TGTGCCAGTAGTATAGATCTGAGGGTGGGGTACAATGAGCAGTTCTTC,CASSIDLRVGYNEQFF
TRBV11-2,-,TRBJ1-2,TGTGCCAGCAGCCGCACCGGGGGGTATGGCTACACCTTC,CASSRTGGYGYTF
TRBV29-1,-,TRBJ1-3,TGCAGCGTCACACAGGGCTCTGGAAACACCATATATTTT,CSVTQGSGNTIYF
TRBV27,-,TRBJ1-3,TGTGCCAGCAGTTGGACAGCCGGAAACACCATATATTTT,CASSWTAGNTIYF
TRBV10-3,-,TRBJ1-6,TGTGCCATTTCTAGAGGGGGCTCCTATAATTCACCCCTCCACTTT,CAISRGGSYNSPLHF
TRBV27,-,TRBJ2-3,TGTGCCAGCGGGAGAGCGGCCCGCACAGATACGCAGTATTTT,CASGRAARTDTQYF
TRBV9,-,TRBJ1-6,TGTGCCAGCAGCTCCCAAATAACAGGGAATTCACCCCTCCACTTT,CASSSQITGNSPLHF
TRBV6-5,-,TRBJ2-2,TGTGCCAGCAGTCGAACTAGAGGGCACGGGGAGCTGTTTTTT,CASSRTRGHGELFF